One sample yielded the 5 T cell receptor beta chains listed below, sequenced in a study of blood T cell repertoires in COVID-19. Assay used: immunoSEQ multiplex PCR; TCRdb lists only in-frame clones, some missing. The top ten hold about 8.8% of the sample, which has around 47,000 clones, more than 75% seen once. Sequencing was performed on peripheral blood. These receptors all come from a middle-aged man with active COVID-19.

The genes are TRBV5-1 and TRBJ1-1; D call uncertain. V lost 2 bases and J lost 1, with 18 bases in between. The CDR3 contains 17 residues. The V gene's germline CDR1 is SGHRS and CDR2 YFSETQ. DNA for the CDR3: TGCGCCAGCAGCTTTTTGTATGAGGCGAAAACGAACACTGAAGCTTTCTTT. Translating gives CASSFLYEAKTNTEAFF.

J is TRBJ1-1 and V is TRBV5-1; D uncertain. Trimming took off 3 bases at V and 1 base at J, with 10 bases between the two ends. This CDR3 contains 14 residues. Germline V lookup: CDR1 SGHRS, CDR2 YFSETQ. As DNA, the CDR3 is TGCGCCAGCAGCTCGTCCCCAGGGAACACTGAAGCTTTCTTT. It encodes CASSSSPGNTEAFF.

V is TRBV5-1 and J is TRBJ2-1; 8 bases fit TRBD2. Losses at the gene ends were 0 bases for V and 8 bases for J; bases not matched to a gene: 4. Germline values: CDR1 SGHRS, CDR2 YFSETQ. The CDR3 contains 14 residues. The CDR3 spells CASSLGREEDEQFF. CDR3 coding DNA: TGCGCCAGCAGCTTGGGGCGGGAGGAGGATGAGCAGTTCTTC.

This sequence joins TRBV27 and TRBJ2-6; 8 positions match TRBD1. Per germline, CDR1 MNHEY and CDR2 SMNVEV (reference sequence). The ends lost 2 bases at V and 2 bases at J; junction bases unmatched: 8. CDR3 size: 18 residues. The chain's CDR3 is CASSLRTGSGAGANVLTF. Here the CDR3 DNA reads TGTGCCAGCAGTTTACGGACAGGGTCGGGGGCTGGGGCCAACGTCCTGACTTTC.

The genes are TRBV7-9 and TRBJ2-3; a possible D gene is TRBD2 (5 bases). CDR1 is SEHNR and CDR2 is FQNEAQ in the germline V gene (reference sequence). Trimming pared 4 bases from V and 5 bases from J, leaving 13 bases between. The CDR3 totals 14 residues. The CDR3 loop reads CASSSGYGGDTQYF. CDR3 nucleotides: TGTGCCAGCAGCTCCGGTTACGGAGGAGATACGCAGTATTTT. The whole variable domain, remainder taken from reference TRBV7-9 and TRBJ2-3, is DTGVSQNPRHKITKRGQNVTFRCDPISEHNRLYWYRQTLGQGPEFLTYFQNEAQLEKSRLLSDRFSAERPKGSFSTLEIQRTEQGDSAMYLCASSSGYGGDTQYFGPGTRLTVL.